Listed below are T cell receptor beta chains from one sample, sequenced in a study of T cells in Graves' hyperthyroidism and ophthalmopathy. One entry per CDR3 protein, called by TCRdb with MiXCR from the multiplex PCR reads. Of approximately 600,000 distinct CDR3 sequences in the sample, approximately 15% were seen once. Source material: blood. The receptors were sampled from a young woman with Graves' ophthalmopathy. CDR3s include the opening cysteine and the closing phenylalanine or tryptophan. A D gene is named only where the DNA matches it firmly. Some rows mark clone size as missing; the rest say once, few, many or name a class of expanded clone.

V gene	D gene	J gene	clone size	CDR3 DNA	CDR3 protein
TRBV7-9	TRBD1	TRBJ1-1	many	TGTGCCAGCAGCATCGGACAGGGTCGAGAAGCTTTCTTT	CASSIGQGREAFF
TRBV9	.	TRBJ2-7	.	TGTGTCAGCAGCGTAGAGGACAGAGCCTTCTACGAGCAGTACTTC	CVSSVEDRAFYEQYF
TRBV2	.	TRBJ1-1	many	TGTGCCAGCAGCAGTCGGAGCAGGAACACTGAAGCTTTCTTT	CASSSRSRNTEAFF
TRBV7-9	TRBD2	TRBJ2-7	many	TGTGCCAGCAGCTCCACTCGGGGACTATCGATCGAGCAGTACTTC	CASSSTRGLSIEQYF
TRBV12-3/TRBV12-4	TRBD2	TRBJ2-7	many	TGTGCCAGCACCCAGGAACTAGCGGGAGCCTACGAGCAGTACTTC	CASTQELAGAYEQYF
TRBV25-1	TRBD1	TRBJ2-7	.	TGTGCCAGCAGTGAATGGTGGGGACAGTACGAGCAGTACTTC	CASSEWWGQYEQYF
TRBV20-1	TRBD2	TRBJ2-2	many	TGCAGTGCTAGAGCTAGCGGGATTACCGGGGAGCTGTTTTTT	CSARASGITGELFF
TRBV6-5	.	TRBJ2-1	few	TGTGCCAGCAGTTACTCGAGGCGGCAGAATGAGCAGTTCTTC	CASSYSRRQNEQFF
TRBV6-2/TRBV6-3	TRBD1	TRBJ2-2	few	TGTGCCAGCAGTTTGACAGGGGGCACAAAGTCCGGGGAGCTGTTTTTT	CASSLTGGTKSGELFF
TRBV27	.	TRBJ1-2	many	TGTGCCAGCAGTTCCGTCGGAGGGAACTATGGCTACACCTTC	CASSSVGGNYGYTF
TRBV30	.	TRBJ2-3	.	TGTGCCTGGAGTCCACGCCGGGCCTCGTCTAGCACAGATACGCAGTATTTT	CAWSPRRASSSTDTQYF
TRBV14	TRBD1	TRBJ1-2	many	TGTGCCAGCAGCCAACCGACAGGGGCCTATGGCTACACCTTC	CASSQPTGAYGYTF
TRBV7-9	.	TRBJ1-1	many	TGTGCCAGCAGCTTGGCTCGTCACAGGAACACTGAAGCTTTCTTT	CASSLARHRNTEAFF
TRBV9	.	TRBJ2-7	many	TGTGCCAGCAGCCCCCGACCGGGGAACGAGCAGTACTTC	CASSPRPGNEQYF
TRBV24-1	.	TRBJ1-2	many	TGTGCCACCAGTGATTTGGAGTCCTATGGCTACACCTTC	CATSDLESYGYTF
TRBV6-1	TRBD2	TRBJ2-7	few	TGTGCCAGCAGTACCGGGACTAGCTACCCCTACGAGCAGTACTTC	CASSTGTSYPYEQYF
TRBV7-8	TRBD2	TRBJ2-1	many	TGTGCCAGCAGCTTAGCCGGGAGGGGAGGTAATGAGCAGTTCTTC	CASSLAGRGGNEQFF
TRBV20-1	TRBD2	TRBJ2-7	many	TGCAGTGCTAGGATGCTAGCGGGACCGGGGGACGAGCAGTACTTC	CSARMLAGPGDEQYF
TRBV7-2	TRBD2	TRBJ2-5	.	TGTGCCAGCAGCTTAGTCGGGACTAGCGGGAGGGCCTTGGAGACCCAGTACTTC	CASSLVGTSGRALETQYF
TRBV14	.	TRBJ1-2	.	TGTGCCAGCAGCCCAGTTGGTGGGTATGGCTACACCTTC	CASSPVGGYGYTF
TRBV12-3/TRBV12-4	.	TRBJ2-1	many	TGTGCCAGCAGTTTTCTAGGGGACGTAGGTGAGCAGTTCTTC	CASSFLGDVGEQFF
TRBV10-3	.	TRBJ1-1	many	TGTGCCATCAGTGGGGCAGGGTGGAACACTGAAGCTTTCTTT	CAISGAGWNTEAFF
TRBV29-1	TRBD1	TRBJ2-7	many	TGCAGCGTCGATCCGGGACAGGGGGCTCACGAGCAGTACTTC	CSVDPGQGAHEQYF
TRBV7-2	.	TRBJ2-3	many	TGTGCCAGCAGCTTATGGAGGGAACCCACAGATACGCAGTATTTT	CASSLWREPTDTQYF
TRBV12-3/TRBV12-4	.	TRBJ2-1	many	TGTGCCAGCGCTGAGGACGGAAGCTCCTACAATGAGCAGTTCTTC	CASAEDGSSYNEQFF
TRBV2	.	TRBJ2-7	many	TGTGCCAGTGGGGCCCGCAGCTACGAGCAGTACTTC	CASGARSYEQYF
TRBV11-2	.	TRBJ1-2	.	TGTGCCAGCAGCTTGGAGGGATCACTATACTATGGCTACACCTTC	CASSLEGSLYYGYTF
TRBV6-5	.	TRBJ2-1	.	TGTGCCAGCAGTTTCACTACTAGCTCCTACAATGAGCAGTTCTTC	CASSFTTSSYNEQFF
TRBV28	.	TRBJ2-5	many	TGTGCCAGCAGTTTTGTGGGTCGTGGGGAGACCCAGTACTTC	CASSFVGRGETQYF
TRBV4-2	.	TRBJ2-4	.	TGTGCCAGCAGCCAAGGAGTAGCCAAAAACATTCAGTACTTC	CASSQGVAKNIQYF
TRBV20-1	.	TRBJ2-3	few	TGCAGTGCGCCCGCTGACCCGCTATCTCCAGATACGCAGTATTTT	CSAPADPLSPDTQYF
TRBV6-2/TRBV6-3	.	TRBJ1-6	.	TGTGCCAGCAGTGGACTCGGACAGCTAGGAGTTTGGCCCTATAATTCACCCCCCCACTTT	CASSGLGQLGVWPYNSPPHF
TRBV6-1	.	TRBJ2-7	few	TGTGCCAGCAACGCACCCAGGTCAAACTCCTACGAGCAGTACTTC	CASNAPRSNSYEQYF
TRBV24-1	TRBD1	TRBJ1-5	many	TGTGCCACCAGTGATCCCGGGACAGGGCCTAATCAGCCCCAGCATTTT	CATSDPGTGPNQPQHF
TRBV29-1	.	TRBJ1-1	few	TGCAGCGTTGAAACCGATAGAGTCGCCCCCCTGGGAGCTTTCTTT	CSVETDRVAPLGAFF
TRBV6-1	.	TRBJ1-2	many	TGTGCCAGCAGTCCCTGGACCCCTTTGTCCCCTAACTATGGCTACACCTTC	CASSPWTPLSPNYGYTF
TRBV6-1	.	TRBJ1-1	.	TGTGCCAGCAGCCGAACTGCGGCCCAGCCTGAAGCTTTCTTT	CASSRTAAQPEAFF
TRBV7-2	TRBD2	TRBJ2-2	many	TGTGCCAGCAGCGGAAGAGGCCTAGCGGGAGGGGGCGGGGAGCTGTTTTTT	CASSGRGLAGGGGELFF
TRBV27	TRBD2	TRBJ2-1	many	TGTGCCAGCGACTCCGGGACTAGCGGGAGACCCAATGAGCAGTTCTTC	CASDSGTSGRPNEQFF
TRBV28	TRBD2	TRBJ2-1	many	TGTGCCAGCAGTTCAGATACCTTAGCGGGATACAATGAGCAGTTCTTC	CASSSDTLAGYNEQFF
TRBV6-1	.	TRBJ1-3	few	TGTGCCAGCAGACTCCAGCCCTCACAATCTGGAAACACCATATATTTT	CASRLQPSQSGNTIYF
TRBV11-3	.	TRBJ1-2	.	TGTGCCAGCAGCTTAAACAGGCTCTATGGCTACACCTTC	CASSLNRLYGYTF
TRBV27	TRBD2	TRBJ2-5	many	TGTGCCAGCAGTCCCCCGGGGGGGAGGCAGACCCAGTACTTC	CASSPPGGRQTQYF
TRBV7-9	.	TRBJ1-2	.	TGTGCCAGCAGCTACGACAGTTCCCCTGGCTACACCTTC	CASSYDSSPGYTF
TRBV2	.	TRBJ2-3	many	TGTGCCAGCAGTGTACTAGGGACTAGCACAGATACGCAGTATTTT	CASSVLGTSTDTQYF
TRBV6-5	TRBD2	TRBJ2-1	few	TGTGCCAGCAGTTACCAGCGGGAGGGCCGATTTATTAGGTCCTACAATGAGCAGTTCTTC	CASSYQREGRFIRSYNEQFF
TRBV20-1	TRBD1	TRBJ1-2	many	TGCAGTGCCCCCGCAGGGGGACGATATGGCTACACCTTC	CSAPAGGRYGYTF
TRBV5-1	.	TRBJ1-4	.	TGCGCCAGCAGGACGCAGGGAGAGAATGAAAAACTGTTTTTT	CASRTQGENEKLFF
TRBV5-5	.	TRBJ2-2	many	TGTGCCAGCAGCTTGGTACAGGTGGTCAACACCGGGGAGCTGTTTTTT	CASSLVQVVNTGELFF
TRBV3-1	.	TRBJ2-7	many	TGTGCCAGCAGCCAGGCCGCAAGCTCCTACGAGCAGTACTTC	CASSQAASSYEQYF
TRBV5-4	TRBD2	TRBJ2-3	few	TGTGCCAGCAGCTTGGCCTCTAGCGGGAGAACCGATACGCAGTATTTT	CASSLASSGRTDTQYF
TRBV3-1	.	TRBJ1-6	many	TGTGCCAGCAGCCAAGCCCACGGAGGTTCACCCCTCCACTTT	CASSQAHGGSPLHF
TRBV20-1	.	TRBJ2-7	.	TGCAGTGCTAGCGAGAGGGGAGGCGGGACAGCCTCCTACGAGCAGTACTTC	CSASERGGGTASYEQYF
TRBV28	.	TRBJ1-5	few	TGTGCCAGCACCCAAGGGGGGCCCCAGCATTTT	CASTQGGPQHF
TRBV2	.	TRBJ1-5	many	TGTGCCAGCAGAGGCGAAGGTAGGCCCCAGCATTTT	CASRGEGRPQHF
TRBV6-1	.	TRBJ2-1	many	TGTGCCAGCAGACGACCGGGCACCAATGAGCAGTTCTTC	CASRRPGTNEQFF
TRBV3-1	TRBD1	TRBJ2-1	.	TGTGCCAGCAGCCCCCGGGACAGTTCGAATGTGAATGAGCAGTTCTTC	CASSPRDSSNVNEQFF
TRBV5-4	TRBD2	TRBJ2-1	few	TGTGCCAGCAGCCCCGGGGGGACTAGCGGGAACAATGAGCAGTTCTTC	CASSPGGTSGNNEQFF
TRBV6-1	.	TRBJ1-5	once	TGTGCCAGCAGGCTTTACGGAGACAATCAGCCCCAGCATTTT	CASRLYGDNQPQHF